This paragraph covers one T cell receptor (beta chain) sequence. Assignment of participants to cohorts was predicated upon participant-reported clinical history. This specimen belongs to a study of blood T cell repertoires in COVID-19. For the study at large: PBMCs, B-cell-depleted T cells, or T cells were the source of the cDNA or gDNA that made up the material.

Original methodology: Estimated nucleated cell counts came from reference gene primer amplification. Profiling relied on immunoSEQ multiplex PCR, and the TCRdb table lists in-frame clones only, not all of them. V, J and clone size were drawn from that table, and D and trimming were deduced from the DNA. The data contain around 260,000 clones, around 80% of them singletons. The CDR3 extends over 15 amino acids. Per germline, CDR1 SGHVS and CDR2 FQNEAQ. V shed 3 bases and J shed 0 bases, with 9 bases lying between them. The genes are TRBV7-8 and TRBJ2-1; D not certain. The receptor's source is a man aged 25-45 years with acute COVID-19. Material: PBMCs or T cells enriched from blood (not recorded which). This CDR3 is CASSFIWSSYNEQFF. CDR3 coding DNA: TGTGCCAGCAGCTTTATATGGAGCTCCTACAATGAGCAGTTCTTC.